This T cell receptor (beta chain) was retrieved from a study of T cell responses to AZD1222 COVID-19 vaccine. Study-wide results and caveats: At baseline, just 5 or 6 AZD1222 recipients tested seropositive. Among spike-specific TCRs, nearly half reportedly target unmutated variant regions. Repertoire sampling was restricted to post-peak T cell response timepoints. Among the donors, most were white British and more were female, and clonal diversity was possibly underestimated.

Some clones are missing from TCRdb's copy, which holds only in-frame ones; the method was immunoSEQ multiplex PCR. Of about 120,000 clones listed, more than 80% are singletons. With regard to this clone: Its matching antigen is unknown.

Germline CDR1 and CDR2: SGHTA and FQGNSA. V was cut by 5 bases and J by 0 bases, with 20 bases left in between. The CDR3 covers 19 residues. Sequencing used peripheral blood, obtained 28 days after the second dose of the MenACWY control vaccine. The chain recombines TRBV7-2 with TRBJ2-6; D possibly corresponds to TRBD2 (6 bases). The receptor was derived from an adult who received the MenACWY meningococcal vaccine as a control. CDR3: CASSTRGGYSLSGANVLTF. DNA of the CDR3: TGTGCCAGCAGCACCCGGGGAGGATACAGCCTCTCTGGGGCCAACGTCCTGACTTTC.